The rows below give T cell receptor beta chains drawn from one sample of a study of cytomegalovirus exposure and HLA in healthy donors. Generated by immunoSEQ multiplex PCR, the TCRdb table keeps only in-frame clones and is missing some. This listing includes 130,000 or so clones. Sequenced input: PBMCs. These receptors originate from a man in his late teens or twenties in good health and CMV-seronegative. CDR3s include the opening cysteine and the closing phenylalanine or tryptophan. The D gene is left open where the match is weak.

cdr3_aa cdr3_nt v_call d_call j_call
CASSVKTGGIGMNTEAFF TGTGCCAGTAGTGTAAAGACAGGGGGCATCGGCATGAACACTGAAGCTTTCTTT TRBV19 TRBD1 TRBJ1-1
CASSQLRSGRTNTGELFF TGTGCCAGCAGCCAGCTACGTAGCGGGAGAACCAACACCGGGGAGCTGTTTTTT TRBV7-2 TRBD2 TRBJ2-2
CASSQSPDRLHEQYF TGTGCCAGCAGCCAATCCCCGGACAGGCTCCACGAGCAGTACTTC TRBV6-6 TRBD1 TRBJ2-7
CASRRDTSRVTEAFF TGTGCCAGCAGACGGGACACCTCACGTGTAACTGAAGCTTTCTTT TRBV6-1 NA TRBJ1-1
CASSFPPERGSSYEQYF TGTGCCAGCAGTTTCCCCCCTGAGCGGGGAAGCTCCTACGAGCAGTACTTC TRBV28 TRBD2 TRBJ2-7
CAWSVGTGVSNEQFF TGTGCCTGGAGTGTAGGGACAGGGGTCTCGAATGAGCAGTTCTTC TRBV30 TRBD1 TRBJ2-1
CASSLGGGGQETQYF TGTGCCAGCAGCTTAGGAGGGGGGGGACAAGAGACCCAGTACTTC TRBV7-2 NA TRBJ2-5
CASSLLAGVADTQYF TGTGCCAGCAGTTTACTAGCGGGAGTTGCAGATACGCAGTATTTT TRBV27 TRBD2 TRBJ2-3
CASSSGLLDRGNEKLFF TGCGCCAGCAGCTCCGGATTACTGGACAGGGGAAATGAAAAACTGTTTTTT TRBV5-1 TRBD1 TRBJ1-4
CASSYWSDSPLHF TGTGCCAGCAGCTACTGGAGCGATTCACCCCTCCACTTT TRBV7-9 NA TRBJ1-6
CASSLLTQGINGYTF TGTGCCAGCAGCTTATTGACACAGGGAATTAATGGCTACACCTTC TRBV7-2 NA TRBJ1-2
CASRTTSGVHEQYF TGTGCCAGCAGGACGACTAGCGGGGTCCACGAGCAGTACTTC TRBV28 TRBD2 TRBJ2-7
CAISRDKTYEQYF TGTGCCATCAGCAGGGACAAAACCTACGAGCAGTACTTC TRBV10-3 NA TRBJ2-7
CASSANRGLYSGYTF TGTGCCAGCAGTGCGAACAGGGGGCTTTACTCTGGCTACACCTTC TRBV28 TRBD1 TRBJ1-2
CASSPQDRHTYEQYF TGTGCCAGCAGCCCGCAGGACAGGCACACCTACGAGCAGTACTTC TRBV7-6 TRBD1 TRBJ2-7
CASSASSGTDTQYF TGTGCCAGCAGTGCTAGCAGTGGCACAGATACGCAGTATTTT TRBV6-4 NA TRBJ2-3
CASTLRAGGNSGEQYF TGTGCCAGTACCCTCAGGGCAGGGGGCAATTCGGGCGAGCAGTACTTC TRBV19 TRBD1 TRBJ2-7
CASSPVRLGTEAFF TGTGCCAGCAGCCCCGTAAGGCTAGGCACTGAAGCTTTCTTT TRBV6-5 NA TRBJ1-1
CASSLAGVGEQYF TGCGCCAGCAGTCTAGCGGGGGTGGGCGAGCAGTACTTC TRBV5-1 TRBD2 TRBJ2-7
CATVPPGFGVDTQYF TGTGCCACTGTTCCCCCGGGGTTCGGGGTAGATACGCAGTATTTT TRBV19 NA TRBJ2-3
CASSGQGSYEQYF TGTGCCAGCAGCGGTCAGGGCTCCTACGAGCAGTACTTC TRBV5-6 NA TRBJ2-7
CASSLGSYGNTEAFF TGCGCCAGCAGCTTGGGTTCCTACGGGAACACTGAAGCTTTCTTT TRBV5-1 NA TRBJ1-1
CASGNWDSTYEQYF TGCGCCAGCGGCAACTGGGACAGTACCTACGAGCAGTACTTC TRBV5-1 TRBD1 TRBJ2-7
CASSLPGQGAYEQYF TGCGCCAGCAGCCTGCCGGGACAGGGGGCTTATGAGCAGTACTTC TRBV5-1 TRBD1 TRBJ2-7
CASSLTGTGFGDTQYF TGCGCCAGCAGCTTGACCGGGACAGGGTTCGGAGATACGCAGTATTTT TRBV5-1 TRBD1 TRBJ2-3
CASSQQGANTGELFF TGTGCCAGCAGTCAGCAGGGGGCAAACACCGGGGAGCTGTTTTTT TRBV7-9 TRBD1 TRBJ2-2
CASTKRSSSYNEQFF TGCGCCAGTACAAAGCGGTCGAGCTCCTACAATGAGCAGTTCTTC TRBV5-1 NA TRBJ2-1
CASSSGLAGNTGELFF TGCGCCAGCAGCTCCGGACTAGCGGGGAACACCGGGGAGCTGTTTTTT TRBV5-1 TRBD2 TRBJ2-2
CASSRNGGAVTGELFF TGTGCCAGCAGCCGGAACGGGGGGGCCGTCACCGGGGAGCTGTTTTTT TRBV7-3 TRBD2 TRBJ2-2
CASARAGTGELFF TGCGCCAGCGCTCGGGCGGGCACCGGGGAGCTGTTTTTT TRBV5-1 NA TRBJ2-2
CASSLVASGGPTDTQYF TGTGCCAGCAGCCTAGTGGCTAGCGGAGGACCCACAGATACGCAGTATTTT TRBV7-2 TRBD2 TRBJ2-3
CASSEAPRNTGELFF TGTGCCAGCAGTGAAGCCCCCAGGAACACCGGGGAGCTGTTTTTT TRBV2 NA TRBJ2-2
CASSLGQISYNSPLHF TGTGCCAGCAGCTTAGGACAGATCTCCTATAATTCACCCCTCCACTTT TRBV7-6 NA TRBJ1-6
CASMGQGNQPQHF TGTGCCAGTATGGGACAGGGGAATCAGCCCCAGCATTTT TRBV10-3 TRBD1 TRBJ1-5
CASSSGGGGLTDTQYF TGTGCCAGCAGCTCTGGTGGGGGGGGCCTCACAGATACGCAGTATTTT TRBV5-4 NA TRBJ2-3
CASSPPGTSNEKLFF TGTGCCAGCAGCCCCCCTGGGACAAGCAATGAAAAACTGTTTTTT TRBV5-4 NA TRBJ1-4
CASSFFSGSGNTIYF TGTGCCAGCAGCTTCTTCAGCGGCTCTGGAAACACCATATATTTT TRBV5-5 NA TRBJ1-3
CASRWEDNTGELFF TGTGCCAGTCGGTGGGAGGATAACACCGGGGAGCTGTTTTTT TRBV7-9 NA TRBJ2-2
CASTGQGNQPQHF TGTGCCAGCACTGGACAGGGCAATCAGCCCCAGCATTTT TRBV28 TRBD1 TRBJ1-5
CASSTRTEGWRGYTF TGTGCCAGCAGCACCAGGACAGAAGGATGGCGGGGCTACACCTTC TRBV5-4 NA TRBJ1-2
CASRLNFQSGGAQYF TGTGCCAGCAGACTAAACTTTCAGAGCGGGGGAGCGCAGTATTTT TRBV6-5 TRBD2 TRBJ2-3
CATSRDPTGDWTFF TGTGCCACCAGCAGAGACCCGACAGGGGATTGGACTTTCTTT TRBV15 TRBD1 TRBJ1-1
CATGQFQETQYF TGTGCCACCGGACAGTTCCAAGAGACCCAGTACTTC TRBV28 NA TRBJ2-5
CASSLGPGGSSEQYF TGCGCCAGCAGCTTGGGTCCAGGGGGCTCATCCGAGCAGTACTTC TRBV5-1 TRBD1 TRBJ2-7
CASSYWARLNTEAFF TGTGCCAGTAGTTACTGGGCTCGGCTGAACACTGAAGCTTTCTTT TRBV19 NA TRBJ1-1
CASLRRGGNTEAFF TGTGCCAGTCTCCGACGGGGGGGGAACACTGAAGCTTTCTTT TRBV19 NA TRBJ1-1
CASSGGQGGYEQYF TGTGCCAGCAGCGGCGGACAGGGGGGCTACGAGCAGTACTTC TRBV9 TRBD1 TRBJ2-7
CASSRVGTDTEAFF TGTGCCAGCAGCCGGGTAGGCACCGACACTGAAGCTTTCTTT TRBV11-2 NA TRBJ1-1
CASIRGGARPFEQYF TGCGCCAGCATCCGCGGAGGGGCGCGTCCTTTCGAGCAGTACTTC TRBV5-1 NA TRBJ2-7
CASSFSSRSTGELFF TGTGCCAGCAGCTTCTCTAGCAGGTCGACCGGGGAGCTGTTTTTT TRBV7-3 NA TRBJ2-2
CASSENVGLPHF TGCGCCAGCAGTGAGAATGTGGGACTCCCCCACTTC TRBV10-1 NA TRBJ2-5
CASSLSFRNSGNTIYF TGTGCCAGCAGCTTATCTTTCAGGAACTCTGGAAACACCATATATTTT TRBV11-2 NA TRBJ1-3
CASSSEVSGNTIYF TGTGCCAGCAGCTCAGAGGTCTCTGGAAACACCATATATTTT TRBV13 NA TRBJ1-3
CSVVGRVETQYF TGCAGCGTTGTGGGCAGGGTAGAGACCCAGTACTTC TRBV29-1 NA TRBJ2-5
CASSRVRQDFEQFF TGTGCCAGCAGCCGAGTCAGACAGGACTTTGAGCAGTTCTTC TRBV4-2 NA TRBJ2-1